These T cell receptor beta chains were read from a single sample in a study of immune cell composition in non-small cell lung cancer. Some clones are missing from TCRdb's copy, which holds only in-frame ones; the method was immunoSEQ multiplex PCR. The data contain around 1,600 clones, 80% to 85% of them singletons. Sequencing was performed on lung tumor tissue. The receptors here all came from a human donor with non-small cell lung cancer. Each CDR3 is given with its conserved first and last residue. The D gene is left open where the match is weak. The size of a clone is reported for some rows only, either as once, few or many, or as a class for expanded clones.

clone size,D gene,J gene,V gene,CDR3 protein,CDR3 DNA
NA,TRBD2,TRBJ2-7,TRBV7-2,CASSPTSGRPEQYF,TGTGCCAGCAGCCCAACTAGCGGGAGGCCCGAGCAGTACTTC
NA,TRBD2,TRBJ2-1,TRBV18,CASSGLAEGWRSYNEQFF,TGTGCCAGCTCCGGACTAGCGGAGGGTTGGAGGTCCTACAATGAGCAGTTCTTC
NA,NA,TRBJ1-5,TRBV9,CASSPGNSNQPQHF,TGTGCCAGCAGCCCCGGTAATAGCAATCAGCCCCAGCATTTT
NA,NA,TRBJ2-2,TRBV6-4,CASRTDWNTGELFF,TGTGCCAGCAGAACGGACTGGAACACCGGGGAGCTGTTTTTT
NA,TRBD2,TRBJ2-5,TRBV2,CASSRGTSGRGETQYF,TGTGCCAGCAGCCGGGGGACTAGCGGGAGGGGAGAGACCCAGTACTTC
few,TRBD1,TRBJ1-1,TRBV5-4,CASSPTGQNTEAFF,TGTGCCAGCAGCCCGACAGGGCAGAACACTGAAGCTTTCTTT
NA,TRBD2,TRBJ2-3,TRBV7-9,CASSPSGSNGDTQYF,TGTGCCAGCAGCCCTAGCGGGAGTAATGGAGATACGCAGTATTTT
NA,TRBD1,TRBJ2-1,TRBV6-6,CASSSHRDRGTNEQFF,TGTGCCAGCAGTTCCCACCGGGACAGGGGAACTAATGAGCAGTTCTTC
NA,TRBD2,TRBJ2-3,TRBV9,CASSVGASGTDTQYF,TGTGCCAGCAGCGTAGGGGCTAGCGGGACAGATACGCAGTATTTT
NA,TRBD2,TRBJ2-7,TRBV7-2,CASSPPGGKRDEQYF,TGTGCCAGCAGCCCTCCCGGGGGGAAACGGGACGAGCAGTACTTC
NA,TRBD2,TRBJ2-7,TRBV2,CASSPSGPYGQYF,TGTGCCAGCAGTCCTAGCGGCCCCTACGGGCAGTACTTC
NA,TRBD1,TRBJ2-4,TRBV28,CASSSAGTGQGVGVAKNIQYF,TGTGCCAGCAGTTCCGCCGGAACGGGACAGGGGGTTGGCGTAGCCAAAAACATTCAGTACTTC
large,TRBD1,TRBJ2-7,TRBV13,CASRKQGADYEQYF,TGTGCCAGCAGAAAACAGGGGGCAGACTACGAGCAGTACTTC
NA,NA,TRBJ1-1,TRBV5-1,CASSLQGMNTEAFF,TGCGCCAGCAGCTTACAGGGTATGAACACTGAAGCTTTCTTT
NA,NA,TRBJ2-7,TRBV10-3,CAISGQPFSYEGQYF,TGTGCCATCAGCGGACAGCCTTTCTCCTACGAGGGGCAGTACTTC
NA,TRBD2,TRBJ2-1,TRBV7-3,CASSFSGTSAYNEQFF,TGTGCCAGCAGCTTCTCCGGGACTAGCGCGTACAATGAGCAGTTCTTC
NA,NA,TRBJ2-4,TRBV9,CASSGPLEPYF,TGTGCCAGCAGCGGTCCACTAGAGCCGTACTTC
NA,NA,TRBJ2-2,TRBV18,CASSPRPAGKNTGELFF,TGTGCCAGCTCACCAAGGCCAGCAGGGAAGAACACCGGGGAGCTGTTTTTT
NA,NA,TRBJ2-7,TRBV11-3,CASSFIRRTYEQYF,TGTGCCAGCAGCTTTATCCGGAGGACCTACGAGCAGTACTTC
NA,TRBD2,TRBJ2-7,TRBV11-2,CASSLSLADPYEQYF,TGTGCCAGCAGCTTATCACTAGCGGACCCCTACGAGCAGTACTTC
NA,TRBD1,TRBJ2-5,TRBV18,CASSPEGAETQYF,TGTGCCAGCTCACCAGAGGGGGCGGAGACCCAGTACTTC
NA,NA,TRBJ2-3,TRBV10-3,CAIRPLGATDTQYF,TGTGCCATCAGGCCCTTGGGGGCCACAGATACGCAGTATTTT
NA,TRBD2,TRBJ2-1,TRBV28,CASSWDRGGSLSYNEQFF,TGTGCCAGCAGTTGGGACCGGGGGGGGAGCCTCTCCTACAATGAGCAGTTCTTC
NA,NA,TRBJ2-2,TRBV2,CASSEVRGTGELFF,TGTGCCAGCAGTGAAGTCCGGGGGACCGGGGAGCTGTTTTTT
NA,NA,TRBJ1-1,TRBV5-1,CASSPDRWSEAFF,TGCGCCAGCAGCCCGGACAGATGGTCTGAAGCTTTCTTT
once,NA,TRBJ1-2,TRBV6-5,CASKGLTYGYTF,TGTGCCAGCAAGGGACTTACTTATGGCTACACCTTC
NA,TRBD1,TRBJ2-7,TRBV7-2,CASSLGQGSSYEQYF,TGTGCCAGCAGCCTCGGACAGGGGAGCTCCTACGAGCAGTACTTC
NA,NA,TRBJ2-3,TRBV9,CASSRGDTQYF,TGTGCCAGCAGCCGGGGAGATACGCAGTATTTT
NA,NA,TRBJ2-6,TRBV29-1,CSVASGANVLTF,TGCAGCGTTGCTTCTGGGGCCAACGTCCTGACTTTC
NA,TRBD2,TRBJ2-5,TRBV27,CASSLTGRASETQYF,TGTGCCAGCAGTTTAACCGGGAGGGCCTCTGAGACCCAGTACTTC
large,NA,TRBJ1-1,TRBV28,CASSLSLGSISEAFF,TGTGCCAGCAGTTTGAGTTTGGGCAGCATCTCTGAAGCTTTCTTT
NA,NA,TRBJ1-2,TRBV28,CASSFFAGDNYGYTF,TGTGCCAGCAGTTTCTTCGCAGGGGATAACTATGGCTACACCTTC
NA,NA,TRBJ2-1,TRBV5-1,CASSGRGTYNEQFF,TGCGCCAGCAGCGGACGGGGAACCTACAATGAGCAGTTCTTC
few,NA,TRBJ2-1,TRBV21-1,CASSKGGAGTGIHNEQFF,TGTGCCAGCAGCAAAGGTGGTGCCGGGACAGGGATTCACAATGAGCAGTTCTTC